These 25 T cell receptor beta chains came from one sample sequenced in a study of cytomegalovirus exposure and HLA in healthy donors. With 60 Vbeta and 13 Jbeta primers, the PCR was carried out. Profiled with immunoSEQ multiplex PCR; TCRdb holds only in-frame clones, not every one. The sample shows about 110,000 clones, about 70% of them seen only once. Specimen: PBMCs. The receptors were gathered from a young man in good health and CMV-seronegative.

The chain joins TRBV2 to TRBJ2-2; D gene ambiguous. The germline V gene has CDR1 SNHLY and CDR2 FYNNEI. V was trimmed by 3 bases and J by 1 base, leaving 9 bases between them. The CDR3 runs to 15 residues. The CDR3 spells CASSEVSQNTGELFF. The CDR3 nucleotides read TGTGCCAGCAGTGAGGTGTCACAGAACACCGGGGAGCTGTTTTTT.

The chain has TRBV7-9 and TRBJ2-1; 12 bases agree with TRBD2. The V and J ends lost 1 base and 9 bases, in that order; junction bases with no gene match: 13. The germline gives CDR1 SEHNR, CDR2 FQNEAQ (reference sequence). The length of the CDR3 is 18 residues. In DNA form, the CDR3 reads TGTGCCAGCAGCTTAGGACTAGCGGGGGCCCCGGGCAGGGGTGAGCAGTTCTTC. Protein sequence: CASSLGLAGAPGRGEQFF.

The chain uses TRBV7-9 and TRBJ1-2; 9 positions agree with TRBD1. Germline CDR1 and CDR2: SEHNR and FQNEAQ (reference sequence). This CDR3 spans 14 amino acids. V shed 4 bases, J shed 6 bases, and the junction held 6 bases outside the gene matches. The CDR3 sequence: CASSWPGTGNGYTF. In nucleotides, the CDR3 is TGTGCCAGCAGCTGGCCTGGGACAGGGAATGGCTACACCTTC. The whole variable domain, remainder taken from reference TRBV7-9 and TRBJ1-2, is DTGVSQNPRHKITKRGQNVTFRCDPISEHNRLYWYRQTLGQGPEFLTYFQNEAQLEKSRLLSDRFSAERPKGSFSTLEIQRTEQGDSAMYLCASSWPGTGNGYTFGSGTRLTVV.

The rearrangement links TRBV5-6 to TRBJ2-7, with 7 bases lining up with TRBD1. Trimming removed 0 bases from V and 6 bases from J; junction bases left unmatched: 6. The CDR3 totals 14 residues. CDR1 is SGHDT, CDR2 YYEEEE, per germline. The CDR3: CASSLEGATGEQYF. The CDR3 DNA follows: TGTGCCAGCAGCTTGGAGGGGGCGACTGGCGAGCAGTACTTC.

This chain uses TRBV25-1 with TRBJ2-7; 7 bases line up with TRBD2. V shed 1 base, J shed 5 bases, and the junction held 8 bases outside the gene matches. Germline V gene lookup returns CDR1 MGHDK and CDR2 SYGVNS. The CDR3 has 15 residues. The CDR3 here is CASSEFKGAGDEQYF. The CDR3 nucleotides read TGTGCCAGCAGTGAATTTAAAGGGGCGGGGGACGAGCAGTACTTC.

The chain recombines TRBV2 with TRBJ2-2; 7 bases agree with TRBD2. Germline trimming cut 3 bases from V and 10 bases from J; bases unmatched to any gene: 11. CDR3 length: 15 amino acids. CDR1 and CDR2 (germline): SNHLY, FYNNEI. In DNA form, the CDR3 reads TGTGCCAGCAGTGATCGGGGCGCGGCGGGAGCGGAGCTGTTTTTT. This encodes CASSDRGAAGAELFF.

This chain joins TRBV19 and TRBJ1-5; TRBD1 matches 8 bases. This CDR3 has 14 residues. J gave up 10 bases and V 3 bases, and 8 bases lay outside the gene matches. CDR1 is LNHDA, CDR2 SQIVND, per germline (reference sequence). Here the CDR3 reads CASSIHRGGEPQHF. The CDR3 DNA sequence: TGTGCCAGTAGTATCCACAGGGGGGGGGAACCCCAGCATTTT.

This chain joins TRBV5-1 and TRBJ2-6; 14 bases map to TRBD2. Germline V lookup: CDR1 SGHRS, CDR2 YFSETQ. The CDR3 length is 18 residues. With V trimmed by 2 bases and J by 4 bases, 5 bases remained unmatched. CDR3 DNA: TGCGCCAGCAGCTTAGGACTAGCGGGAGGTTCCGGGGCCAACGTCCTGACTTTC. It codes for CASSLGLAGGSGANVLTF.

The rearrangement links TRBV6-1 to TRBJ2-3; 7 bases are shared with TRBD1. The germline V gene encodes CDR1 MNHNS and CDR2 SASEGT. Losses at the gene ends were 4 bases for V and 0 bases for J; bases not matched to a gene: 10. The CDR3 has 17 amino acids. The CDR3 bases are TGTGCCAGCAGTGCCTTGGGCAGGGGGTTAAGCACAGATACGCAGTATTTT. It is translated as CASSALGRGLSTDTQYF.

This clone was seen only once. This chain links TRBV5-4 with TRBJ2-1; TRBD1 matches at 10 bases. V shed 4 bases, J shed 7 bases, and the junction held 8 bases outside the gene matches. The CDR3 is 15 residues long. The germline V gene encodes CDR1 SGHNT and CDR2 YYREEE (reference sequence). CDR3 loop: CASSPDRGLENEQFF. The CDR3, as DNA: TGTGCCAGCAGCCCAGACAGGGGGCTAGAAAATGAGCAGTTCTTC.

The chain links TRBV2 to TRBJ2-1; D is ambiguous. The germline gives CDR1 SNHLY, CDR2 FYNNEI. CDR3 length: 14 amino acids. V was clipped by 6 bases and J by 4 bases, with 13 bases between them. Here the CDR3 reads CASRRQLEYNEQFF. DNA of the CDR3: TGTGCCAGCAGGAGACAACTGGAATACAATGAGCAGTTCTTC.

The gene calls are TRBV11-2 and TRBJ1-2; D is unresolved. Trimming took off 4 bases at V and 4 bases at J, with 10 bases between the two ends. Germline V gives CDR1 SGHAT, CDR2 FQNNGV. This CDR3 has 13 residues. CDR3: CASSSTGIYGYTF. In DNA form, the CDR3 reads TGTGCCAGCAGCTCCACCGGGATCTATGGCTACACCTTC.

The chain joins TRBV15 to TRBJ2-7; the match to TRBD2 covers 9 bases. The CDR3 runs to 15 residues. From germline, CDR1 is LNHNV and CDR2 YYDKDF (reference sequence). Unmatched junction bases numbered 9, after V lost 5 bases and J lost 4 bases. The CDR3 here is CATSENSGSEYEQYF. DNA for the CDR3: TGTGCCACCAGCGAGAATAGCGGGAGTGAGTACGAGCAGTACTTC.

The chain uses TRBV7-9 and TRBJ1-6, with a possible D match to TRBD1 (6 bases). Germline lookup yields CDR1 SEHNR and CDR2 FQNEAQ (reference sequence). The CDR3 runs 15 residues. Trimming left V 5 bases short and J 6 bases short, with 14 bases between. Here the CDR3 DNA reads TGTGCCAGCAGCCTCGGGGGAGGGGGTAATTCACCCCTCCACTTT. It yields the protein CASSLGGGGNSPLHF. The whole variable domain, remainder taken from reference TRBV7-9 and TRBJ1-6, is DTGVSQNPRHKITKRGQNVTFRCDPISEHNRLYWYRQTLGQGPEFLTYFQNEAQLEKSRLLSDRFSAERPKGSFSTLEIQRTEQGDSAMYLCASSLGGGGNSPLHFGNGTRLTVT.

For the CDR3, the DNA is TGTGCCATCAGTGAGTCGGCGGGTAGCACAGATACGCAGTATTTT. Translation gives CAISESAGSTDTQYF. The chain links TRBV10-3 to TRBJ2-3; a possible D gene is TRBD2 (5 bases). Looked up from germline, CDR1 is ENHRY and CDR2 is SYGVKD. The V and J ends lost 0 bases and 0 bases respectively, with 7 bases between them. The CDR3 contains 15 residues.

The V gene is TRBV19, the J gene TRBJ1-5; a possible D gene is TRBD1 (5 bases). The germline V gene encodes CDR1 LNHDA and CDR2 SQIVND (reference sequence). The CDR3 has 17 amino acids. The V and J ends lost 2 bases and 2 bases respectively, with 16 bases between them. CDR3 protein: CASSINSRGLGNQPQHF. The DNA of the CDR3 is TGTGCCAGTAGTATAAACTCGCGGGGCTTGGGCAATCAGCCCCAGCATTTT. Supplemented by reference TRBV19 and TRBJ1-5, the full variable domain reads DGGITQSPKYLFRKEGQNVTLSCEQNLNHDAMYWYRQDPGQGLRLIYYSQIVNDFQKGDIAEGYSVSREKKESFPLTVTSAQKNPTAFYLCASSINSRGLGNQPQHFGDGTRLSIL.

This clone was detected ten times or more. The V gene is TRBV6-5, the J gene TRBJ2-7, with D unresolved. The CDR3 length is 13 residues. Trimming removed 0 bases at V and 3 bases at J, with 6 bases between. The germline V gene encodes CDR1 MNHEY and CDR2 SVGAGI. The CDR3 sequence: CASSYSASYEQYF. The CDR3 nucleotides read TGTGCCAGCAGTTACTCAGCTAGCTACGAGCAGTACTTC.

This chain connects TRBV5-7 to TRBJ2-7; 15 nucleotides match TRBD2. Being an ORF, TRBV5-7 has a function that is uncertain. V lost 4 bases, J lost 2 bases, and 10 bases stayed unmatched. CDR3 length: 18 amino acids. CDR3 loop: CASSPGGTSGRWTYEQYF. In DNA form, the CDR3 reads TGTGCCAGCAGCCCCGGTGGGACTAGCGGGAGGTGGACCTACGAGCAGTACTTC.

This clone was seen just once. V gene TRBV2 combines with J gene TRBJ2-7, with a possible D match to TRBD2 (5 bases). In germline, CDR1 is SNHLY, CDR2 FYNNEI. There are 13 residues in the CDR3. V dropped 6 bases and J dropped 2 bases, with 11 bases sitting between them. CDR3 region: CASRVRDPYEQYF. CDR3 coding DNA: TGTGCCAGCAGGGTACGGGATCCCTACGAGCAGTACTTC.

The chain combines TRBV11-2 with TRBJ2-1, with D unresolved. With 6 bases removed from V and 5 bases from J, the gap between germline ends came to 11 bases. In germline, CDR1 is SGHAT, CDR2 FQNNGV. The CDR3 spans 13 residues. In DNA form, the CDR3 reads TGTGCCAGCAGACAAAACAACGACAATGAGCAGTTCTTC. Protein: CASRQNNDNEQFF.

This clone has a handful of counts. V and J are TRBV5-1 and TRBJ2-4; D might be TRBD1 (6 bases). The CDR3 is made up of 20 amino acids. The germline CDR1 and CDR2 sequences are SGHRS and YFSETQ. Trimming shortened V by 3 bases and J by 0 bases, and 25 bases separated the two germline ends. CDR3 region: CASSSGLNLQGHLAKNIQYF. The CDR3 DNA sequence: TGCGCCAGCAGCTCGGGCCTGAACCTCCAGGGGCACCTAGCCAAAAACATTCAGTACTTC.

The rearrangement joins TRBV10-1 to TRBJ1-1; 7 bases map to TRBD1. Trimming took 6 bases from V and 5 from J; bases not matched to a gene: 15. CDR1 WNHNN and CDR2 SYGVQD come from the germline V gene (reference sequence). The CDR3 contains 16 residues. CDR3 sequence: CASSGDDRDEGTEAFF. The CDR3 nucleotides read TGCGCCAGCAGCGGAGACGACAGGGACGAGGGGACTGAAGCTTTCTTT.

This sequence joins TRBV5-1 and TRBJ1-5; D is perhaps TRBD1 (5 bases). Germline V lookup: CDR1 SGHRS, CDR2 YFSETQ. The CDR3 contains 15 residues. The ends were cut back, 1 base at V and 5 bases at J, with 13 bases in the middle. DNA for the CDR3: TGCGCCAGCAGCTTGACAGGAGGGATGGATCAGCCCCAGCATTTT. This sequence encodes CASSLTGGMDQPQHF.

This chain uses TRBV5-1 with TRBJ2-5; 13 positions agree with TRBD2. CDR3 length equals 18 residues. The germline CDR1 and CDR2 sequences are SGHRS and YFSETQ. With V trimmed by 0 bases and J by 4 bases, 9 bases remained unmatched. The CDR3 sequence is CASSLEVLAGGIGETQYF. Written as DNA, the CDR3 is TGCGCCAGCAGCTTGGAGGTACTAGCGGGAGGGATCGGAGAGACCCAGTACTTC. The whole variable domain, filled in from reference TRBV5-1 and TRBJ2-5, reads KAGVTQTPRYLIKTRGQQVTLSCSPISGHRSVSWYQQTPGQGLQFLFEYFSETQRNKGNFPGRFSGRQFSNSRSEMNVSTLELGDSALYLCASSLEVLAGGIGETQYFGPGTRLLVL.

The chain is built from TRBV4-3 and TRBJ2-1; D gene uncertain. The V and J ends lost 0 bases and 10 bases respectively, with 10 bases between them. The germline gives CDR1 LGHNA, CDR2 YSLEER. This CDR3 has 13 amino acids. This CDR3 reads CASSQEELREQFF. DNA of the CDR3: TGCGCCAGCAGCCAAGAGGAGTTGCGGGAGCAGTTCTTC.